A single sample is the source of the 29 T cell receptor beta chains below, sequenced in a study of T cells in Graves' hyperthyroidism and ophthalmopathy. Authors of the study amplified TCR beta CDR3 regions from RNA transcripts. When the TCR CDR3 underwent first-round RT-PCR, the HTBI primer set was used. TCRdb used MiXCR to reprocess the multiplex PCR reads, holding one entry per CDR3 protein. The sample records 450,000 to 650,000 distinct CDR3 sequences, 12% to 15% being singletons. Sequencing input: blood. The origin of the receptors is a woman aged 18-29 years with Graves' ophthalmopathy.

Here the CDR3 reads CSARTYGYTF. As DNA, the CDR3 is TGCAGTGCCAGGACCTATGGCTACACCTTC. The chain combines TRBV20-1 with TRBJ1-2; the D is unclear. Trimming took off 6 bases at V and 4 bases at J, with 6 bases between the two ends. Looked up from germline, CDR1 is DFQATT and CDR2 is SNEGSKA (reference sequence). The CDR3 has 10 residues.

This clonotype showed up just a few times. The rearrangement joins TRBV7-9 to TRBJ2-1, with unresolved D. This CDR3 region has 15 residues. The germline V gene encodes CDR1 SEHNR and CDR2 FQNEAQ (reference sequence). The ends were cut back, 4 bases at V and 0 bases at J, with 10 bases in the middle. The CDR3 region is CASSSLLLSYNEQFF. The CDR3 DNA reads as TGTGCCAGCAGCTCTCTACTCCTCTCCTACAATGAGCAGTTCTTC.

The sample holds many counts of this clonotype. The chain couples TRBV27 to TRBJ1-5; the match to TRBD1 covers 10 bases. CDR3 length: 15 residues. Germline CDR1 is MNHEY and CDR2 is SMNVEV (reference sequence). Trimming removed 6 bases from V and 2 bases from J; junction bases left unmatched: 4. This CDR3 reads CASSPGTGGNQPQHF. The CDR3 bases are TGTGCCAGCAGCCCCGGGACAGGGGGCAATCAGCCCCAGCATTTT.

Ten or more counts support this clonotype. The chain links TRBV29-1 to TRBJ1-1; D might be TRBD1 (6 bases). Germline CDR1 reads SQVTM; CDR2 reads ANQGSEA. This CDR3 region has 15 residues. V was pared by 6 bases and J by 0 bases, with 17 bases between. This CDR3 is CSVTDRRILNTEAFF. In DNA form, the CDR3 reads TGCAGCGTCACCGACAGGAGAATCCTGAACACTGAAGCTTTCTTT.

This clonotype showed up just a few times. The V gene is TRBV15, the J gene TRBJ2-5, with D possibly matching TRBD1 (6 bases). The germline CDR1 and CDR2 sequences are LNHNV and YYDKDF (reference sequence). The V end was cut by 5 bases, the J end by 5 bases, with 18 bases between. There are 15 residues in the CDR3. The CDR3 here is CATSGSRSGVETQYF. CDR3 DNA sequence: TGTGCCACCAGCGGCAGCCGATCAGGGGTGGAGACCCAGTACTTC.

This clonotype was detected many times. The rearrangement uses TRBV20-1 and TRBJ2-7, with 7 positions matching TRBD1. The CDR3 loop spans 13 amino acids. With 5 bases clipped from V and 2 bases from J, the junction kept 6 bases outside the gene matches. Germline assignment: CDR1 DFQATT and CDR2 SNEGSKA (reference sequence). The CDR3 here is CSAHQTGAYEQYF. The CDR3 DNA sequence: TGCAGTGCTCATCAAACAGGGGCCTACGAGCAGTACTTC.

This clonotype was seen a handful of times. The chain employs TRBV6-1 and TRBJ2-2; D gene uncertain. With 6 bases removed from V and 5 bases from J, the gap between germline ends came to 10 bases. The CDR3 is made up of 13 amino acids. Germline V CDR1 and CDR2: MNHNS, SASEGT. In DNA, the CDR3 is TGTGCCAGCAGCCCGCCTCAGACCGGGGAGCTGTTTTTT. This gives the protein CASSPPQTGELFF.

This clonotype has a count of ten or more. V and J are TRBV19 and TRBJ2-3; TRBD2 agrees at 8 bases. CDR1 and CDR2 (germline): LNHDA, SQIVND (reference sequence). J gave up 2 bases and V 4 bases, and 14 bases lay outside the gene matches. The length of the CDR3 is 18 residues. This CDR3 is CASSTLAGGLNYTDTQYF. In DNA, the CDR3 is TGTGCCAGTAGTACGCTTGCGGGAGGACTAAATTACACAGATACGCAGTATTTT.

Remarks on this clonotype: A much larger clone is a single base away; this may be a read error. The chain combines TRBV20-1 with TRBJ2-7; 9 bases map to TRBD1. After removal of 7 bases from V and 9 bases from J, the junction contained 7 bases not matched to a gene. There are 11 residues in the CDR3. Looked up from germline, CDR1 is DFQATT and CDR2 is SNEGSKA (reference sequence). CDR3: CSGQGGHGQYF. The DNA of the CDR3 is TGCAGTGGACAGGGGGGTCACGGGCAGTACTTC.

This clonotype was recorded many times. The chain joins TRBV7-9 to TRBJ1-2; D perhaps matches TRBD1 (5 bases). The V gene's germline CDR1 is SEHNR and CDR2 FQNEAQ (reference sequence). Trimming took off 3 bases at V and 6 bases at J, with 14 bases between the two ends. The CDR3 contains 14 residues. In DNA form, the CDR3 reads TGTGCCAGCAGCTTTAACAGGAGGAAGGATGGCTACACCTTC. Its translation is CASSFNRRKDGYTF.

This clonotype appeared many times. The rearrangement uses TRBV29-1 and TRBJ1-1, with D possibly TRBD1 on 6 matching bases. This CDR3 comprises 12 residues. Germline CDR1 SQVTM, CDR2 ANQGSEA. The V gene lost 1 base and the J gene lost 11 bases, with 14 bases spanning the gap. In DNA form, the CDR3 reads TGCAGCGTTGAAGGGGGGCAGGGGTGGGCTTTCTTT. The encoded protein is CSVEGGQGWAFF. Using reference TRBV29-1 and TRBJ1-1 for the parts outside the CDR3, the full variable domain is SAVISQKPSRDICQRGTSLTIQCQVDSQVTMMFWYRQQPGQSLTLIATANQGSEATYESGFVIDKFPISRPNLTFSTLTVSNMSPEDSSIYLCSVEGGQGWAFFGQGTRLTVV.

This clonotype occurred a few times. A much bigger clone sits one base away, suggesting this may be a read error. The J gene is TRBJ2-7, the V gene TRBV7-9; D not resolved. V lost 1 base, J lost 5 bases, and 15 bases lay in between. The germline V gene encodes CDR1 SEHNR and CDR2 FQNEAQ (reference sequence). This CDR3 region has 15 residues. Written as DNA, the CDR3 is TGTGCCAGCAGCTTAGTAGGCGAGCTGACTGACGAGCAGTACTTC. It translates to CASSLVGELTDEQYF.

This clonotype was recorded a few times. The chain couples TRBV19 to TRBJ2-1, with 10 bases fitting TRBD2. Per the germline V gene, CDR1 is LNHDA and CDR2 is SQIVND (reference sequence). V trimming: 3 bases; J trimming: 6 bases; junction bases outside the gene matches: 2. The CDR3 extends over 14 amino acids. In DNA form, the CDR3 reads TGTGCCAGTAGTATCGGACTAGCGGTCAATGAGCAGTTCTTC. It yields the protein CASSIGLAVNEQFF. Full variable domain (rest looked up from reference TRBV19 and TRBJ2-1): DGGITQSPKYLFRKEGQNVTLSCEQNLNHDAMYWYRQDPGQGLRLIYYSQIVNDFQKGDIAEGYSVSREKKESFPLTVTSAQKNPTAFYLCASSIGLAVNEQFFGPGTRLTVL.

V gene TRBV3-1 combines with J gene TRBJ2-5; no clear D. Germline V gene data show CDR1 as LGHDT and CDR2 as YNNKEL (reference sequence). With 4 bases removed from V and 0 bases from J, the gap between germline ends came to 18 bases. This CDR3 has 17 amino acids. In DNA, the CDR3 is TGTGCCAGCAGCCGAGGAACTTCTTGTCTGTACCAAGAGACCCAGTACTTC. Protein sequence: CASSRGTSCLYQETQYF.

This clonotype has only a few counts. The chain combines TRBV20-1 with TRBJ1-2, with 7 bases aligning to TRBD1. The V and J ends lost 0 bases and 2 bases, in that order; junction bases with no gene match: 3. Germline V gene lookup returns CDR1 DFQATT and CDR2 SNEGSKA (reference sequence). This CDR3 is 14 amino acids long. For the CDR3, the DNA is TGCAGTGCTAGAGAGGACAGGAAAAACTATGGCTACACCTTC. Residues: CSAREDRKNYGYTF.

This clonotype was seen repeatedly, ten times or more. The CDR3 DNA follows: TGTGCCAGCATTCTTTACCGGGGGTCCTACGAGCAGTACTTC. This sequence encodes CASILYRGSYEQYF. The chain joins TRBV6-1 to TRBJ2-7, with D perhaps matching TRBD2 (6 bases). CDR3 length: 14 amino acids. V gave up 7 bases and J gave up 1 base, with 14 bases separating them. Germline V lookup: CDR1 MNHNS, CDR2 SASEGT.

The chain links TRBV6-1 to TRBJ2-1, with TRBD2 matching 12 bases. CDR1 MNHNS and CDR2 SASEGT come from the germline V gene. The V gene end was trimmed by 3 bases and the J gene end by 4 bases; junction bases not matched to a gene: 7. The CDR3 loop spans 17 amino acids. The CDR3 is CASSEGTSGWAYNEQFF. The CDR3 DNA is TGTGCCAGCAGTGAGGGGACTAGCGGGTGGGCTTACAATGAGCAGTTCTTC.

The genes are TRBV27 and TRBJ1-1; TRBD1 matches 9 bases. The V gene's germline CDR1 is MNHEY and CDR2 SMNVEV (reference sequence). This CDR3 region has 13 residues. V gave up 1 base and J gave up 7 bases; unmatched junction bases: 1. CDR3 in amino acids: CASSLWGQGEAFF. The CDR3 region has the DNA TGTGCCAGCAGTTTATGGGGACAGGGTGAAGCTTTCTTT.

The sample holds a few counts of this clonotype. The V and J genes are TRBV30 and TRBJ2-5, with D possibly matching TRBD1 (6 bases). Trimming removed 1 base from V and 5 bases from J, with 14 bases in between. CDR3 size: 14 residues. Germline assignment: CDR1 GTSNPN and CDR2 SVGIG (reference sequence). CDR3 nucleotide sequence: TGTGCCTGGAGTGCAAGAACAGGGTGGGAGACCCAGTACTTC. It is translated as CAWSARTGWETQYF.

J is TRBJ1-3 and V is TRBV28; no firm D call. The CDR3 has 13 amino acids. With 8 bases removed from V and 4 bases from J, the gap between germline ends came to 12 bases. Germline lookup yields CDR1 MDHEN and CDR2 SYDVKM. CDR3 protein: CASQRRVGNTIYF. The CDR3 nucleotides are TGTGCCAGCCAAAGGCGAGTAGGAAACACCATATATTTT.

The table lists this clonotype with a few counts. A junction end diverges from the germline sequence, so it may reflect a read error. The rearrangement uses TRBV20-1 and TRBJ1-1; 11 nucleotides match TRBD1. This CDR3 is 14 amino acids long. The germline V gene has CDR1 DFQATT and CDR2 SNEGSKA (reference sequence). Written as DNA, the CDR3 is TGCAGTACTAGGGGGGGGACAGGGGGCACTGAAGCTTTCTTT. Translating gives CSTRGGTGGTEAFF.

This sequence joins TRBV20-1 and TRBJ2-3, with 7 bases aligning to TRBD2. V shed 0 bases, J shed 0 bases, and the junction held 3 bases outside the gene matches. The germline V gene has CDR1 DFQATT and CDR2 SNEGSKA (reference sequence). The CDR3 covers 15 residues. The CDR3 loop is CSARDGGGSTDTQYF. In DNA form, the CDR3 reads TGCAGTGCTAGAGATGGCGGGGGAAGCACAGATACGCAGTATTTT.

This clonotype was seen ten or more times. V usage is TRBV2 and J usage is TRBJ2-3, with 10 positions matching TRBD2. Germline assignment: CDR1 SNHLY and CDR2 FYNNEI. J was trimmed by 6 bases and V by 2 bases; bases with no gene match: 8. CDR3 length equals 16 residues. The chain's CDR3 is CASSESSSGGWDTQYF. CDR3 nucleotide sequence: TGTGCCAGCAGTGAAAGTTCTAGCGGGGGTTGGGATACGCAGTATTTT.

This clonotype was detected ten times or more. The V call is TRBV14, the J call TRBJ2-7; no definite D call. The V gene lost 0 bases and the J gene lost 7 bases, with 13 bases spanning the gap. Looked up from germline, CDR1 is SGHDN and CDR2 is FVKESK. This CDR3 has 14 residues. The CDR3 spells CASSQDWARGEQYF. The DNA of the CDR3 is TGTGCCAGCAGCCAAGACTGGGCCCGTGGGGAGCAGTACTTC.

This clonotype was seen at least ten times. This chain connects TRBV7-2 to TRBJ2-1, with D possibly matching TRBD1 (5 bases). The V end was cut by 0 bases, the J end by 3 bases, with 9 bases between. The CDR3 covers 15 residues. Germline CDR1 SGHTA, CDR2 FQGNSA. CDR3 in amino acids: CASSLALTDYNEQFF. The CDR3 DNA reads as TGTGCCAGCAGCTTAGCCCTGACAGACTACAATGAGCAGTTCTTC. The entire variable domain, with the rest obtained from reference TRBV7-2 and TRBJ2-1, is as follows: GAGVSQSPSNKVTEKGKDVELRCDPISGHTALYWYRQSLGQGLEFLIYFQGNSAPDKSGLPSDRFSAERTGGSVSTLTIQRTQQEDSAVYLCASSLALTDYNEQFFGPGTRLTVL.

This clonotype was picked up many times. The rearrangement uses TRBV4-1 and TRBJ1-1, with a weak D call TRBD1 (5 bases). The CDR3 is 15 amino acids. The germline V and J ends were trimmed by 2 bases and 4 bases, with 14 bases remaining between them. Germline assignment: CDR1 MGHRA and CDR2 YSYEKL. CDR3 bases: TGCGCCAGCAGCCAATATGGACAAGAAGCCACTGAAGCTTTCTTT. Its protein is CASSQYGQEATEAFF.

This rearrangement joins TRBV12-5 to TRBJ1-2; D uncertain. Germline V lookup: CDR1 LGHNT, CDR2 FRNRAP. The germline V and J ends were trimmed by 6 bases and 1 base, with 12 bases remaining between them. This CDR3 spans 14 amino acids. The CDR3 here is CASGPTVLNYGYTF. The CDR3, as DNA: TGTGCTAGTGGCCCGACGGTGCTTAACTATGGCTACACCTTC.

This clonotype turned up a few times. The CDR3 DNA is TGCAGCGTTGAGGTTTTTGGGACGGAAGGAAACACCATATATTTT. The encoded protein is CSVEVFGTEGNTIYF. J is TRBJ1-3 and V is TRBV29-1, with TRBD1 as a possible D gene (5 bases). V shed 3 bases and J shed 4 bases, with 16 bases lying between them. Germline V gene sequence: CDR1 SQVTM, CDR2 ANQGSEA. The CDR3 is 15 amino acids.

This CDR3 is CAISDQGTSGTYEQYF. In nucleotides, the CDR3 is TGTGCCATCAGTGATCAAGGGACTAGCGGGACCTACGAGCAGTACTTC. The genes are TRBV10-3 and TRBJ2-7, with 13 bases fitting TRBD2. V lost 3 bases, J lost 2 bases, and 4 bases stayed unmatched. This CDR3 has 16 residues. Germline CDR1 and CDR2: ENHRY and SYGVKD.